These 25 T cell receptor beta chains were all obtained from the same sample, sequenced in a study of shared clonotypes between healthy human individuals (dated by TCRdb to 2020 to 2021). CD8 naive samples were obtained by positive selection for CCR7 among CD45RO-negative cells, yielding a CD45RA+CCR7+ population from which TemRA cells were excluded. The library was produced with the immunoSEQ multiplex PCR assay. Here the immuneACCESS table is served through TCRdb, limited to in-frame sequences with V and J called. Missing clones are a known gap in these copies; in checked studies unresolved V genes cover under half, and the rest lacks a known reason. This sample comprises about 2.1 million clones, about 93% of them detected only once. The ten most abundant clones make up approximately 1.7% of the sample. Sequencing was carried out using naive CD8+ T cells from PBMCs. The cell subset or site label of this sample denotes: CD45RA+CCR7+. These receptors were taken from a man aged 18 to 30 in good health. Some clones in this sample may be carry-over from other donors' samples.

The J gene is TRBJ1-1, the V gene TRBV5-4; maybe TRBD1 (6 bases). This CDR3 contains 17 residues. Trimming cost V 6 bases and J 3 bases, with 24 bases left between them. Germline V gene lookup returns CDR1 SGHNT and CDR2 YYREEE (reference sequence). CDR3 sequence: CASTVGGGAPSYTEAFF. In nucleotides, the CDR3 is TGTGCCAGCACCGTCGGTGGGGGGGCCCCCTCTTACACTGAAGCTTTCTTT.

CDR3 sequence reads: CASSPQTGAEDTQYF. DNA for the CDR3: TGTGCCAGCAGCCCACAGACAGGGGCCGAAGATACGCAGTATTTT. The genes are TRBV6-5 and TRBJ2-3; 8 bases are shared with TRBD1. CDR3 length: 15 amino acids. Germline-derived CDR1 and CDR2 are MNHEY and SVGAGI. Unmatched junction bases numbered 10, after V lost 6 bases and J lost 5 bases.

The rearrangement joins TRBV1 to TRBJ2-4; the table assigns TRBD2, which was not confirmed against the DNA. TRBV1 constitutes a pseudogene. The CDR3 totals 17 residues. The CDR3 here is CTSSQDESGIAKNIQYF. CDR3 in DNA: TGCACCAGCAGCCAAGATGAAAGCGGAATAGCCAAAAACATTCAGTACTTC.

The chain combines TRBV15 with TRBJ2-2; TRBD2 matches at 9 bases. V lost 5 bases to trimming and J lost 5 bases; unmatched junction nucleotides: 6. The CDR3 covers 15 residues. The V gene's germline CDR1 is LNHNV and CDR2 YYDKDF (reference sequence). This CDR3 reads CATSSREGGTGELFF. For the CDR3, the DNA is TGTGCCACCAGCTCGCGGGAGGGAGGTACCGGGGAGCTGTTTTTT.

This clone was detected once. The genes are TRBV4-1 and TRBJ2-1; 9 nucleotides match TRBD2. J was trimmed by 8 bases and V by 1 base; bases with no gene match: 6. Looked up from germline, CDR1 is MGHRA and CDR2 is YSYEKL. This CDR3 region has 15 residues. The CDR3 coding sequence is TGCGCCAGCAGCCAAGTAGCGGGAGTAGGCGATGAGCAGTTCTTC. Translated: CASSQVAGVGDEQFF.

The rearrangement joins TRBV25-1 to TRBJ2-1, with no clear D. CDR3 length equals 13 residues. V lost 5 bases, J lost 0 bases, and 5 bases lay in between. Germline V lookup: CDR1 MGHDK, CDR2 SYGVNS. CDR3 DNA sequence: TGTGCCAGCAGTTGGAGCTCCTACAATGAGCAGTTCTTC. Protein sequence: CASSWSSYNEQFF.

This chain joins TRBV28 and TRBJ2-1; TRBD1 aligns across 8 bases. CDR1 MDHEN and CDR2 SYDVKM come from the germline V gene. The CDR3 has 14 amino acids. J was trimmed by 5 bases and V by 3 bases; bases with no gene match: 3. For the CDR3, the DNA is TGTGCCAGCAGTTTTACAGGGGGAAACAATGAGCAGTTCTTC. This codes for CASSFTGGNNEQFF.

A remark on this clone: Other nucleotide sequences in the sample specify the same CDR3. V is TRBV7-6 and J is TRBJ1-5; 7 bases match TRBD1. In germline, CDR1 is SGHVS, CDR2 FNYEAQ. The CDR3 is 15 amino acids. The V and J ends lost 5 bases and 3 bases, in that order; junction bases with no gene match: 7. The CDR3 DNA follows: TGTGCCAGCAGCCCCAGACAGGGAACCAATCAGCCCCAGCATTTT. It translates to CASSPRQGTNQPQHF. Based on the CDR3 plus reference TRBV7-6 and TRBJ1-5, the full variable domain is GAGVSQSPRYKVTKRGQDVALRCDPISGHVSLYWYRQALGQGPEFLTYFNYEAQQDKSGLPNDRFSAERPEGSISTLTIQRTEQRDSAMYRCASSPRQGTNQPQHFGDGTRLSIL.

V is TRBV7-3 and J is TRBJ2-3; 8 nucleotides align to TRBD1. The CDR3 extends over 15 amino acids. Trimming took 5 bases from V and 1 from J; bases not matched to a gene: 5. CDR1 SGHTA and CDR2 FQGTGA come from the germline V gene. The CDR3 loop is CASSDVTGGTDTQYF. The CDR3 nucleotides are TGTGCCAGCAGCGACGTGACAGGGGGCACAGATACGCAGTATTTT.

CDR3 DNA sequence: TGTGCCAGCAGCTTGGCCCCTGACTATGGCTACACCTTC. Translation gives CASSLAPDYGYTF. The chain carries TRBV5-6 and TRBJ1-2; D is ambiguous. The V and J ends lost 0 bases and 3 bases respectively, with 6 bases between them. Germline CDR1 reads SGHDT; CDR2 reads YYEEEE. The length of the CDR3 is 13 residues.

The rearrangement links TRBV28 to TRBJ2-4, with D possibly matching TRBD1 (6 bases). CDR3 length equals 16 residues. V was shortened by 5 bases and J by 1 base, with 15 bases between the two germline ends. Germline V gene data show CDR1 as MDHEN and CDR2 as SYDVKM. CDR3 nucleotides: TGTGCCAGCAGTGTCAGGGGCGGCAGGGCCAAAAACATTCAGTACTTC. This codes for CASSVRGGRAKNIQYF.

V gene TRBV7-9 combines with J gene TRBJ1-4, with 8 bases fitting TRBD1. J was trimmed by 4 bases and V by 4 bases; bases with no gene match: 5. CDR1 is SEHNR and CDR2 is FQNEAQ in the germline V gene (reference sequence). This CDR3 comprises 15 residues. CDR3 nucleotides: TGTGCCAGCAGCTCTCTACAGGGGGGTAATGAAAAACTGTTTTTT. Its protein is CASSSLQGGNEKLFF.

This clone appeared a single time. The chain is built from TRBV30 and TRBJ1-2, with 7 bases matching TRBD1. Germline CDR1 reads GTSNPN; CDR2 reads SVGIG (reference sequence). V shed 3 bases, J shed 0 bases, and the junction held 4 bases outside the gene matches. This CDR3 has 14 residues. The CDR3 loop is CAWRDRPTNYGYTF. The CDR3 DNA reads as TGTGCCTGGAGGGACAGGCCCACTAACTATGGCTACACCTTC.

The chain has TRBV7-9 and TRBJ2-7, with D perhaps TRBD2 (6 bases). The V gene lost 1 base and the J gene lost 9 bases, with 16 bases spanning the gap. The CDR3 totals 14 residues. Germline CDR1 reads SEHNR; CDR2 reads FQNEAQ (reference sequence). The CDR3 DNA sequence: TGTGCCAGCAGCTTAGTCCAGCGATTGGGGGGGCAGTACTTC. This encodes CASSLVQRLGGQYF.

The chain employs TRBV7-8 and TRBJ2-7; D is unclear. The germline gives CDR1 SGHVS, CDR2 FQNEAQ. This CDR3 contains 14 residues. V was shortened by 5 bases and J by 0 bases, with 11 bases between the two germline ends. CDR3 residues: CASSRLGSSYEQYF. As DNA, the CDR3 is TGTGCCAGCAGCCGATTAGGGTCCTCCTACGAGCAGTACTTC. Full variable domain (remainder filled in from reference TRBV7-8 and TRBJ2-7): GAGVSQSPRYKVAKRGQDVALRCDPISGHVSLFWYQQALGQGPEFLTYFQNEAQLDKSGLPSDRFFAERPEGSVSTLKIQRTQQEDSAVYLCASSRLGSSYEQYFGPGTRLTVT.

V and J are TRBV6-5 and TRBJ2-7; unclear D gene. From germline, CDR1 is MNHEY and CDR2 SVGAGI. V lost 2 bases to trimming and J lost 3 bases, with 8 bases between them. CDR3 length: 13 residues. CDR3 in amino acids: CASSYGERYEQYF. CDR3 sequence (DNA): TGTGCCAGCAGTTACGGGGAACGCTACGAGCAGTACTTC.

J is TRBJ2-5 and V is TRBV7-8; D might be TRBD1 or TRBD2, each matching 5 bases. This CDR3 is built from 17 residues. Deletions cut 5 bases from V and 5 bases from J, with 24 bases between. The germline CDR1 and CDR2 sequences are SGHVS and FQNEAQ. CDR3 sequence (DNA): TGTGCCAGCAGCCAGCCGGGGCTAGCCCGAATCATGGAGACCCAGTACTTC. Its protein product is CASSQPGLARIMETQYF.

The chain couples TRBV7-2 to TRBJ2-7; D may correspond to TRBD1 or TRBD2 (5 bases each). The V end was cut by 5 bases, the J end by 7 bases, with 21 bases between. The CDR3 length is 15 residues. The germline V gene encodes CDR1 SGHTA and CDR2 FQGNSA. DNA for the CDR3: TGTGCCAGCAGCACCCGGGACCCCGGGTCTGGTGAGCAGTACTTC. It specifies CASSTRDPGSGEQYF.

The rearrangement uses TRBV7-3 and TRBJ2-7, with 9 bases that match TRBD2. V lost 1 base to trimming and J lost 2 bases; unmatched junction nucleotides: 3. The CDR3 spans 15 residues. Germline values: CDR1 SGHTA, CDR2 FQGTGA. The CDR3 protein is CASSLSGRVPYEQYF. The CDR3 DNA sequence: TGTGCCAGCAGCTTAAGCGGGAGGGTTCCCTACGAGCAGTACTTC.

The CDR3, as DNA: TGTGCCAGCAGCGGCCCCCAGTCACTAGCGGGAGATACCGGGGAGCTGTTTTTT. Translation: CASSGPQSLAGDTGELFF. The V gene is TRBV7-9, the J gene TRBJ2-2; 11 bases agree with TRBD2. This CDR3 is 18 amino acids long. CDR1 SEHNR and CDR2 FQNEAQ come from the germline V gene (reference sequence). Trimming removed 5 bases from V and 5 bases from J; junction bases left unmatched: 13.

The rearrangement joins TRBV7-2 to TRBJ2-3, with TRBD2 identical over 9 bases. This CDR3 has 17 amino acids. V shed 2 bases and J 3 bases; nucleotides not matched to a gene: 9. Per the germline V gene, CDR1 is SGHTA and CDR2 is FQGNSA. CDR3 DNA: TGTGCCAGCAGCTTACACAGGACTAGCGCATTAACAGATACGCAGTATTTT. It translates to CASSLHRTSALTDTQYF.

V usage is TRBV11-2 and J usage is TRBJ1-5; D unresolved. The V and J ends lost 5 bases and 0 bases respectively, with 14 bases between them. Germline V lookup: CDR1 SGHAT, CDR2 FQNNGV. The CDR3 runs to 16 residues. CDR3 bases: TGTGCCAGCAGCGCGTCAAGCGGGGTTAGCAATCAGCCCCAGCATTTT. Translated, it gives CASSASSGVSNQPQHF.

The chain is built from TRBV6-1 and TRBJ2-1; TRBD2 might be the D (6 bases). The V and J ends lost 8 bases and 2 bases respectively, with 16 bases between them. The CDR3 runs to 15 residues. Germline V gene data show CDR1 as MNHNS and CDR2 as SASEGT. CDR3 loop: CASVPGLSAYNEQFF. Written as DNA, the CDR3 is TGTGCCAGCGTCCCGGGACTTTCAGCCTACAATGAGCAGTTCTTC.

The sample holds one count of this clone. The chain carries TRBV27 and TRBJ1-2; D gene ambiguous. Trimming removed 4 bases at V and 2 bases at J, with 8 bases between. From germline, CDR1 is MNHEY and CDR2 SMNVEV (reference sequence). CDR3 size: 13 residues. This CDR3 reads CASSYGPNYGYTF. The CDR3 region has the DNA TGTGCCAGCAGTTACGGCCCCAACTATGGCTACACCTTC.

This chain joins TRBV5-6 and TRBJ2-2; the D gene could be TRBD1 or TRBD2 (5 bases each). V gave up 1 base and J gave up 4 bases, with 14 bases separating them. CDR1 is SGHDT, CDR2 YYEEEE, per germline. The CDR3 has 16 residues. This chain's CDR3 is CASSLSGRGRTGELFF. The CDR3 DNA reads as TGTGCCAGCAGCTTGTCGGGAAGGGGTCGCACCGGGGAGCTGTTTTTT.